This entry lists 7 T cell receptor beta chains sequenced from one sample in a study of cytomegalovirus exposure and HLA in healthy donors. TCRdb's copy holds only in-frame clones and misses some; the assay was immunoSEQ multiplex PCR. The sample contains 150,000 to 200,000 clones, about 82% of which appear only once. The sequenced material came from PBMCs. These receptor sequences come from a woman between 18 and 30 years old in good health and CMV-seronegative.

The chain carries TRBV11-2 and TRBJ2-6, with D tentatively TRBD1 (5 bases). Germline V gene sequence: CDR1 SGHAT, CDR2 FQNNGV. The CDR3 runs 15 residues. Trimming shortened V by 2 bases and J by 4 bases, and 9 bases separated the two germline ends. CDR3 loop: CASSLRGTGANVLTF. The DNA for the CDR3 is TGTGCCAGCAGCTTAAGGGGCACCGGGGCCAACGTCCTGACTTTC.

This clone was seen only once. The CDR3 region is CASSPPNRGEETQYF. The CDR3 DNA reads as TGTGCCAGCTCACCACCTAACCGCGGGGAAGAGACCCAGTACTTC. This sequence joins TRBV18 and TRBJ2-5; weak D call: TRBD2 (6 bases). The CDR3 totals 15 residues. V lost 0 bases and J 3 bases, leaving 11 bases between the germline ends. CDR1 is KGHSH and CDR2 is LQKENI in the germline V gene.

The chain carries TRBV18 and TRBJ1-2; 8 bases fit TRBD1. CDR3 length: 16 amino acids. V lost 2 bases and J lost 5; bases outside the gene matches: 10. Germline lookup yields CDR1 KGHSH and CDR2 LQKENI. CDR3 protein: CASSPSPTGDLYGYTF. The CDR3 DNA reads as TGTGCCAGCTCACCAAGTCCGACAGGGGACCTATATGGCTACACCTTC.

In this sample, this clone turned up a few times. This sequence joins TRBV6-1 and TRBJ1-2, with 8 bases matching TRBD1. The V segment lost 10 bases and the J segment 1 base; nucleotides outside the gene matches: 8. CDR1 MNHNS and CDR2 SASEGT come from the germline V gene. The CDR3 has 14 residues. The CDR3 region is CATGRQGFNYGYTF. The CDR3 DNA reads TGTGCCACCGGGCGACAGGGGTTTAACTATGGCTACACCTTC.

This chain joins TRBV4-1 and TRBJ2-5, with 8 bases that match TRBD2. V lost 10 bases, J lost 1 base, and 2 bases stayed unmatched. The CDR3 covers 12 residues. Germline CDR1 and CDR2: MGHRA and YSYEKL. The CDR3 region is CATGGVQETQYF. CDR3 nucleotide sequence: TGCGCCACGGGGGGGGTCCAAGAGACCCAGTACTTC.

J is TRBJ2-2 and V is TRBV11-3, with 10 bases lining up with TRBD1. Germline-derived CDR1 and CDR2 are SGHNT and YENEEA. V lost 6 bases, J lost 4 bases, and 5 bases stayed unmatched. The CDR3 is 15 amino acids. The CDR3 loop is CASSSGTGATGELFF. The CDR3 nucleotides read TGTGCCAGCAGTTCCGGGACAGGGGCCACCGGGGAGCTGTTTTTT.

V gene TRBV2 combines with J gene TRBJ1-3, with D maybe TRBD1 (5 bases). The V gene lost 4 bases and the J gene lost 4 bases, with 20 bases spanning the gap. Germline CDR1 is SNHLY and CDR2 is FYNNEI. CDR3 length: 17 residues. This CDR3 reads CASSGPRGGVGGNTIYF. CDR3 DNA: TGTGCCAGCAGTGGGCCCCGAGGAGGGGTCGGCGGAAACACCATATATTTT.